These 5 T cell receptor beta chains originate from one sample sequenced in a study of T cells in Graves' hyperthyroidism and ophthalmopathy. TCR beta CDR3 regions were amplified from RNA. Researchers ran a first-round RT-PCR on the TCR CDR3 using the HTBI primer set. Each CDR3 protein is one row after TCRdb ran MiXCR on the multiplex PCR reads. The table has about 740,000 distinct CDR3 sequences, approximately 14% seen once. Sequenced input: blood. The source is a young woman with Graves' hyperthyroidism.

This clonotype was recorded many times. The genes are TRBV6-2 or TRBV6-3 and TRBJ2-2; D tentatively reads TRBD1 or TRBD2 (5 bases each). The CDR3 has 13 residues. The V end lost 3 bases, the J end lost 4 bases, and 6 bases lay between the germline ends. Germline assignment: CDR1 MNHEY and CDR2 SVGEGT. The CDR3 nucleotides are TGTGCCAGCAGTTATGGGGGCACCGGGGAGCTGTTTTTT. Translated: CASSYGGTGELFF.

In its sample, this clonotype was seen many times. The chain recombines TRBV18 with TRBJ2-7; 9 positions agree with TRBD1. The J segment lost 7 bases and the V segment lost 7 bases, leaving 8 bases of the junction unmatched. There are 13 residues in the CDR3. Germline lookup yields CDR1 KGHSH and CDR2 LQKENI. In DNA form, the CDR3 reads TGTGCCAGCTTGCGGACAGGGGAAGAGGAGCAGTACTTC. Amino acid sequence: CASLRTGEEEQYF.

CDR3 DNA sequence: TGCAGCGTTGCGGATAGCAATCAGCCCCAGCATTTT. It is translated as CSVADSNQPQHF. This chain connects TRBV29-1 to TRBJ1-5; D gene uncertain. This CDR3 is 12 amino acids long. Per the germline V gene, CDR1 is SQVTM and CDR2 is ANQGSEA. The V end lost 4 bases, the J end lost 0 bases, and 4 bases lay between the germline ends.

Ten or more counts support this clonotype. The genes are TRBV18 and TRBJ2-5; weak D call: TRBD2 (5 bases). The V gene lost 8 bases and the J gene lost 3 bases, with 13 bases spanning the gap. The germline V gene has CDR1 KGHSH and CDR2 LQKENI. The CDR3 runs 13 residues. This chain's CDR3 is CASAPGKKETQYF. The CDR3 coding sequence is TGTGCCAGCGCTCCCGGGAAAAAAGAGACCCAGTACTTC.

This clonotype appeared a few times. The chain combines TRBV27 with TRBJ2-7, with TRBD1 matching 8 bases. The CDR3 spans 15 residues. Germline loops: CDR1 MNHEY, CDR2 SMNVEV (reference sequence). V lost 4 bases and J lost 7; bases outside the gene matches: 12. The CDR3 coding sequence is TGTGCCAGCAGTTCCGGGGCGGGACAGGCCCGGGAGCAGTACTTC. Its translation is CASSSGAGQAREQYF.